This passage covers 16 T cell receptor beta chains from one sample sequenced in a study of T cell clones after liver transplantation. Clones were sequenced by immunoSEQ multiplex PCR, and TCRdb holds only the in-frame ones, with some missing. The data contain roughly 80,000 clones, around four fifths of them singletons. The source was CD4+ T cells from blood, collected at the 22-month timepoint. These receptors came from a human patient who received a liver transplant. Certain T cells may be donor cells from the graft.

The table lists this clone with a count of one. This rearrangement joins TRBV29-1 to TRBJ1-1; possibly TRBD1 for D (5 bases). CDR3 length: 13 residues. V was trimmed by 5 bases and J by 5 bases, leaving 15 bases between them. The germline gives CDR1 SQVTM, CDR2 ANQGSEA. The CDR3 is CSVSGRGGTEAFF. CDR3 coding DNA: TGCAGCGTTTCTGGGAGGGGAGGGACTGAAGCTTTCTTT.

This clone has more than one count but fewer than ten. The V and J genes are TRBV10-3 and TRBJ1-1; 7 nucleotides align to TRBD1. V was pared by 8 bases and J by 1 base, with 13 bases of the junction left unmatched. The CDR3 consists of 16 residues. CDR1 and CDR2 (germline): ENHRY, SYGVKD. The chain's CDR3 is CAIGSGTALGNTEAFF. CDR3 nucleotide sequence: TGTGCCATCGGCTCCGGGACAGCCCTGGGGAACACTGAAGCTTTCTTT.

The genes are TRBV2 and TRBJ1-5; no reliable D call. CDR3 length: 16 residues. V was shortened by 6 bases and J by 5 bases, with 20 bases between the two germline ends. CDR1 is SNHLY and CDR2 is FYNNEI in the germline V gene. Here the CDR3 reads CASSIRASSVDQPQHF. DNA of the CDR3: TGTGCCAGCAGCATCCGGGCCTCTTCGGTGGATCAGCCCCAGCATTTT.

The gene calls are TRBV5-4 and TRBJ2-3, with TRBD1 identical over 9 bases. The J segment lost 5 bases and the V segment lost 4 bases, leaving 8 bases of the junction unmatched. CDR3 length: 15 amino acids. Germline assignment: CDR1 SGHNT and CDR2 YYREEE (reference sequence). Here the CDR3 reads CASSQTGGIEDTQYF. In DNA form, the CDR3 reads TGTGCCAGCAGCCAAACAGGGGGCATTGAAGATACGCAGTATTTT.

This chain links TRBV5-4 with TRBJ2-3, with 13 bases aligning to TRBD2. J gave up 1 base and V 4 bases, and 3 bases lay outside the gene matches. The germline gives CDR1 SGHNT, CDR2 YYREEE (reference sequence). This CDR3 is built from 16 residues. The CDR3 region is CASSGGTSGGTDTQYF. The CDR3 DNA reads as TGTGCCAGCAGCGGGGGGACTAGCGGGGGCACAGATACGCAGTATTTT.

The chain links TRBV6-6 to TRBJ1-2, with 9 bases that match TRBD1. This CDR3 has 12 amino acids. CDR1 and CDR2 from the germline V gene are MNHNY and SVGAGI (reference sequence). Trimming at V came to 5 bases and at J to 8 bases, leaving 3 bases not matched to a gene. CDR3 region: CASSTGGWGYTF. As DNA, the CDR3 is TGTGCCAGCAGTACAGGGGGCTGGGGCTACACCTTC.

The chain carries TRBV5-1 and TRBJ2-5; TRBD1 is a possible D gene (6 bases). V was pared by 5 bases and J by 2 bases, with 13 bases between. Germline V gene lookup returns CDR1 SGHRS and CDR2 YFSETQ. The length of the CDR3 is 14 residues. CDR3 nucleotides: TGCGCCAGCAGGCGAGGACAGACACAAGAGACCCAGTACTTC. As protein: CASRRGQTQETQYF.

The table lists this clone with a few counts. CDR3 residues: CASSQDLASPSSSIHF. CDR3 bases: TGCGCCAGCAGCCAAGATCTTGCTTCCCCCAGCAGTTCCATCCACTTT. The chain is built from TRBV4-3 and TRBJ1-6; D gene uncertain. The CDR3 runs 16 residues. V was pared by 0 bases and J by 17 bases, with 23 bases between. CDR1 is LGHNA and CDR2 is YSLEER in the germline V gene.

CDR3 DNA: TGTGCCAGCAGCCACACGGGGGGCGGAGGGAATGAGCAGTTCTTC. Translation: CASSHTGGGGNEQFF. The gene calls are TRBV4-2 and TRBJ2-1, with D perhaps matching TRBD2 (7 bases). The CDR3 covers 15 residues. The V end lost 3 bases, the J end lost 7 bases, and 16 bases lay between the germline ends. From germline, CDR1 is LGHNA and CDR2 YNFKEQ.

The V gene is TRBV7-2, the J gene TRBJ1-2, with D possibly TRBD1 on 6 matching bases. Trimming stripped 5 bases from V and 0 bases from J, with 16 bases between. The germline CDR1 and CDR2 sequences are SGHTA and FQGNSA. CDR3 length equals 16 residues. CDR3 sequence (DNA): TGTGCCAGCAGCAGGGAGGGGGGCAATTCTAACTATGGCTACACCTTC. Translated: CASSREGGNSNYGYTF.

CDR3 sequence (DNA): TGTGCCAGCAGCCCTTACATCGGGGGGGCTGAAGCTTTCTTT. Encoded protein: CASSPYIGGAEAFF. The rearrangement links TRBV13 to TRBJ1-1; TRBD1 might be the D (5 bases). The CDR3 has 14 residues. Between the trimmed V and J ends, which lost 5 bases and 6 bases, there was a span of 16 bases. Looked up from germline, CDR1 is PRHDT and CDR2 is FYEKMQ (reference sequence).

This clone was seen only once. V gene TRBV7-2 combines with J gene TRBJ1-5; D not certain. Germline CDR1 is SGHTA and CDR2 is FQGNSA. Trimming cost V 4 bases and J 10 bases, with 14 bases left between them. This CDR3 contains 13 residues. CDR3 region: CASSSWFGEPQHF. The CDR3 nucleotides read TGTGCCAGCAGCTCTTGGTTTGGGGAACCCCAGCATTTT.

V is TRBV19 and J is TRBJ2-3; D is possibly TRBD1 or TRBD2 (6 bases each). Germline V lookup: CDR1 LNHDA, CDR2 SQIVND (reference sequence). V lost 8 bases, J lost 0 bases, and 15 bases lay in between. This CDR3 is 15 amino acids long. CDR3 DNA sequence: TGTGCCAGTGGGCTGGGGGGCGGGAGCACAGATACGCAGTATTTT. Translation: CASGLGGGSTDTQYF. The full variable domain, with the rest looked up from reference TRBV19 and TRBJ2-3, is DGGITQSPKYLFRKEGQNVTLSCEQNLNHDAMYWYRQDPGQGLRLIYYSQIVNDFQKGDIAEGYSVSREKKESFPLTVTSAQKNPTAFYLCASGLGGGSTDTQYFGPGTRLTVL.

This chain connects TRBV7-9 to TRBJ1-4, with TRBD1 as a possible D gene (6 bases). From germline, CDR1 is SEHNR and CDR2 FQNEAQ (reference sequence). Trimming stripped 1 base from V and 14 bases from J, with 17 bases between. CDR3 length equals 14 residues. CDR3 region: CASSLEISTGTLFF. Here the CDR3 DNA reads TGTGCCAGCAGCTTAGAGATATCGACAGGTACCCTGTTTTTT. Based on the CDR3 plus reference TRBV7-9 and TRBJ1-4, the full variable domain is DTGVSQNPRHKITKRGQNVTFRCDPISEHNRLYWYRQTLGQGPEFLTYFQNEAQLEKSRLLSDRFSAERPKGSFSTLEIQRTEQGDSAMYLCASSLEISTGTLFFGSGTQLSVL.

The sample holds a few counts of this clone. The rearrangement joins TRBV18 to TRBJ2-7; unclear D gene. Germline V gene sequence: CDR1 KGHSH, CDR2 LQKENI. The length of the CDR3 is 12 residues. V was clipped by 1 base and J by 7 bases, with 8 bases between them. The CDR3 sequence: CASSPQSREQYF. Written as DNA, the CDR3 is TGTGCCAGCTCACCACAATCACGTGAGCAGTACTTC.

V usage is TRBV5-4 and J usage is TRBJ2-1; either TRBD1 or TRBD2 may supply D (7 bases each). V dropped 0 bases and J dropped 4 bases, with 11 bases sitting between them. This CDR3 has 15 residues. Germline V gene data show CDR1 as SGHNT and CDR2 as YYREEE (reference sequence). The DNA of the CDR3 is TGTGCCAGCAGCTTGGGACAGGGAGGGTACAATGAGCAGTTCTTC. Its protein product is CASSLGQGGYNEQFF.